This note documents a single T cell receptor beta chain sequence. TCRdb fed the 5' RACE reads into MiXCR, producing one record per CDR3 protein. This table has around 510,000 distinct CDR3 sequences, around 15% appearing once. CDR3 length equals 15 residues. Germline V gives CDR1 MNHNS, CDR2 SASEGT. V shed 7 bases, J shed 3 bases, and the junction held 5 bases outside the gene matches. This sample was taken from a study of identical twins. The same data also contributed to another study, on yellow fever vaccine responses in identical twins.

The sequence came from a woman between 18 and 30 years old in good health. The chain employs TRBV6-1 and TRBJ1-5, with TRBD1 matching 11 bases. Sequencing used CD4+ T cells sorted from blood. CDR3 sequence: CASTEDRGPNQPQHF. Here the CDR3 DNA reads TGTGCCAGCACCGAGGACAGGGGGCCCAATCAGCCCCAGCATTTT.